These 18 T cell receptor beta chains were sequenced from one sample in a study of chemoradiotherapy in HPV16-positive cancers. Sequenced by immunoSEQ multiplex PCR; TCRdb stores in-frame clones only, minus some. This table holds tens of thousands of clones, approximately 86% found once. The sample in question was blood, obtained from a patient who underwent chemoradiotherapy. Receptor source: a human donor with HPV-associated anogenital cancer.

The rearrangement uses TRBV11-2 and TRBJ1-1; no definite D call. CDR1 SGHAT and CDR2 FQNNGV come from the germline V gene. The CDR3 runs to 13 residues. Trimming pared 2 bases from V and 5 bases from J, leaving 9 bases between. The CDR3 here is CASSLSGSTEAFF. For the CDR3, the DNA is TGTGCCAGCAGCTTAAGCGGTTCGACTGAAGCTTTCTTT.

This clone appeared a few times. CDR3 bases: TGTGCCAGCAGCTTAAGATTTGGGACGGTGAACACTGAAGCTTTCTTT. This gives the protein CASSLRFGTVNTEAFF. The V call is TRBV11-2, the J call TRBJ1-1; D may be TRBD1 (5 bases). The CDR3 is 16 residues long. Germline values: CDR1 SGHAT, CDR2 FQNNGV. V was clipped by 2 bases and J by 0 bases, with 13 bases between them.

The V call is TRBV7-2, the J call TRBJ2-7; tentative D call: TRBD1 (6 bases). V was shortened by 5 bases and J by 2 bases, with 10 bases between the two germline ends. CDR3 size: 13 residues. Germline V gives CDR1 SGHTA, CDR2 FQGNSA. The chain's CDR3 is CASSPSGAYEQYF. CDR3 nucleotide sequence: TGTGCCAGCAGCCCATCAGGGGCCTACGAGCAGTACTTC.

The J gene is TRBJ1-3, the V gene TRBV7-6, with D uncertain. V was trimmed by 0 bases and J by 0 bases, leaving 6 bases between them. Looked up from germline, CDR1 is SGHVS and CDR2 is FNYEAQ. The CDR3 runs to 15 residues. The CDR3 DNA follows: TGTGCCAGCAGCTTAGCCGGTCACTCTGGAAACACCATATATTTT. It encodes CASSLAGHSGNTIYF.

The chain uses TRBV6-5 and TRBJ1-4; D perhaps matches TRBD1 (5 bases). Germline V CDR1 and CDR2: MNHEY, SVGAGI. Trimming left V 3 bases short and J 7 bases short, with 15 bases between. The length of the CDR3 is 15 residues. The DNA for the CDR3 is TGTGCCAGCAGTTATCGGGGGGTAAGGGGTGAAAAACTGTTTTTT. Its protein product is CASSYRGVRGEKLFF.

The V call is TRBV7-6, the J call TRBJ2-3; D ambiguous. V was trimmed by 5 bases and J by 6 bases, leaving 6 bases between them. This CDR3 has 11 amino acids. Germline loops: CDR1 SGHVS, CDR2 FNYEAQ. As DNA, the CDR3 is TGTGCCAGCAGCCAGGCGGATACGCAGTATTTT. Its translation is CASSQADTQYF.

In its sample, this clone ranks as medium-sized (0.01 to 0.1%). The chain recombines TRBV5-1 with TRBJ1-2; 7 positions match TRBD1. Germline V CDR1 and CDR2: SGHRS, YFSETQ. The V segment lost 0 bases and the J segment 6 bases; nucleotides outside the gene matches: 5. This CDR3 region has 14 residues. The CDR3 protein is CASSLGITGDGYTF. CDR3 coding DNA: TGCGCCAGCAGCTTGGGTATCACAGGGGATGGCTACACCTTC.

This chain joins TRBV7-2 and TRBJ2-3; D unclear. This CDR3 contains 15 residues. Germline V gives CDR1 SGHTA, CDR2 FQGNSA. V lost 1 base to trimming and J lost 1 base, with 9 bases between them. CDR3 residues: CASSLGLGRTDTQYF. The CDR3 coding sequence is TGTGCCAGCAGCTTAGGACTCGGACGCACAGATACGCAGTATTTT.

This chain joins TRBV14 and TRBJ1-2; weak D call: TRBD1 (6 bases). Germline-derived CDR1 and CDR2 are SGHDN and FVKESK. Trimming took off 1 base at V and 3 bases at J, with 15 bases between the two ends. This CDR3 is 16 amino acids long. The CDR3 loop reads CASSQGGRGWDYGYTF. CDR3 in DNA: TGTGCCAGCAGCCAAGGGGGCAGGGGCTGGGACTATGGCTACACCTTC.

This clone was picked up one time. The chain combines TRBV29-1 with TRBJ1-4, with 8 bases aligning to TRBD1. Germline V gene data show CDR1 as SQVTM and CDR2 as ANQGSEA. The junction had 1 base not matched to a gene; V was cut back by 1 base and J by 3 bases. This CDR3 has 14 residues. CDR3 DNA sequence: TGCAGCGTTGAAGGGACAGGGTCTAATGAAAAACTGTTTTTT. Translating it yields CSVEGTGSNEKLFF.

The rearrangement links TRBV2 to TRBJ2-5; no clear D. The V gene's germline CDR1 is SNHLY and CDR2 FYNNEI. This CDR3 contains 11 residues. V lost 6 bases and J 4 bases, leaving 6 bases between the germline ends. The CDR3 loop is CASRASETQYF. CDR3 DNA: TGTGCCAGCAGGGCATCAGAGACCCAGTACTTC. The variable domain in full, completed from reference TRBV2 and TRBJ2-5, reads EPEVTQTPSHQVTQMGQEVILRCVPISNHLYFYWYRQILGQKVEFLVSFYNNEISEKSEIFDDQFSVERPDGSNFTLKIRSTKLEDSAMYFCASRASETQYFGPGTRLLVL.

The chain uses TRBV9 and TRBJ1-4; the D gene is possibly TRBD1 (6 bases). V was clipped by 3 bases and J by 0 bases, with 9 bases between them. CDR1 is SGDLS and CDR2 is YYNGEE in the germline V gene. CDR3 length equals 15 residues. As DNA, the CDR3 is TGTGCCAGCAGCGAACAGGGTACAACTAATGAAAAACTGTTTTTT. The encoded protein is CASSEQGTTNEKLFF.

This clone was counted once. This chain connects TRBV7-2 to TRBJ2-5, with unresolved D. Per the germline V gene, CDR1 is SGHTA and CDR2 is FQGNSA. The length of the CDR3 is 15 residues. V was cut by 5 bases and J by 0 bases, with 13 bases left in between. DNA for the CDR3: TGTGCCAGCAGCGCCTGGGGTACCCACCAAGAGACCCAGTACTTC. It yields the protein CASSAWGTHQETQYF.

The chain combines TRBV25-1 with TRBJ2-1, with 12 bases lining up with TRBD2. The CDR3 covers 16 residues. The ends lost 5 bases at V and 7 bases at J; junction bases unmatched: 9. Germline CDR1 is MGHDK and CDR2 is SYGVNS. The chain's CDR3 is CASSYGLAGWVNEQFF. The CDR3 DNA sequence: TGTGCCAGCAGTTACGGACTAGCGGGGTGGGTAAATGAGCAGTTCTTC.

The V call is TRBV4-1, the J call TRBJ1-5; 10 bases are shared with TRBD1. Germline assignment: CDR1 MGHRA and CDR2 YSYEKL. Trimming took 3 bases from V and 5 from J; bases not matched to a gene: 7. The CDR3 is made up of 16 amino acids. CDR3: CASSQGGQGMHQPQHF. In nucleotides, the CDR3 is TGCGCCAGCAGCCAGGGGGGACAGGGGATGCATCAGCCCCAGCATTTT.

This rearrangement joins TRBV25-1 to TRBJ2-3; D not certain. Trimming pared 4 bases from V and 0 bases from J, leaving 2 bases between. Per the germline V gene, CDR1 is MGHDK and CDR2 is SYGVNS. This CDR3 spans 12 amino acids. The DNA for the CDR3 is TGTGCCAGCAGTGTGAGCACAGATACGCAGTATTTT. Translation gives CASSVSTDTQYF.

The chain is built from TRBV29-1 and TRBJ2-3, with a tentative D call TRBD2 (5 bases). CDR1 and CDR2 (germline): SQVTM, ANQGSEA. V lost 2 bases, J lost 3 bases, and 15 bases lay in between. This CDR3 contains 15 residues. The CDR3 nucleotides read TGCAGCGTTGAACCCAGTAGCGCTTCAACAGATACGCAGTATTTT. This gives the protein CSVEPSSASTDTQYF.

This chain joins TRBV5-6 and TRBJ1-2; D perhaps matches TRBD1 (6 bases). V was trimmed by 4 bases and J by 8 bases, leaving 18 bases between them. The germline gives CDR1 SGHDT, CDR2 YYEEEE. The CDR3 is made up of 14 amino acids. CDR3 sequence reads: CASSRGQPVRGYTF. The CDR3 nucleotides are TGTGCCAGCAGCCGAGGACAGCCAGTTCGGGGCTACACCTTC.